A selection of T cell receptor beta chains follows, all from one sample in a study of somatic mutations in cytotoxic T cells in rheumatoid arthritis. Sequencing used immunoSEQ multiplex PCR; TCRdb keeps in-frame clones, though not all of them. Here the sample spans 20,000 to 25,000 clones, approximately 81% being singletons. Sequenced input: CD8+ T cells sorted from blood. The receptor set was obtained from an adult with rheumatoid arthritis. CDR3s include the opening cysteine and the closing phenylalanine or tryptophan. Each record gives: clone size, J gene, V gene, D gene, CDR3 protein, CDR3 DNA. The D gene is left open where the match is weak. Clone size is stated in some rows and not others, as once, few, many or a class when expanded.

clone size: .
J gene: TRBJ2-1
V gene: TRBV27
D gene: .
CDR3 protein: CASSLFSRAGGNEQFF
CDR3 DNA: TGTGCCAGCAGTTTATTTAGTAGGGCAGGAGGAAATGAGCAGTTCTTC

clone size: once
J gene: TRBJ2-1
V gene: TRBV28
D gene: TRBD2
CDR3 protein: CASSLLTSEYNEQFF
CDR3 DNA: TGTGCCAGCAGTTTACTCACTAGCGAGTACAATGAGCAGTTCTTC

clone size: .
J gene: TRBJ2-1
V gene: TRBV29-1
D gene: TRBD2
CDR3 protein: CSVDGIGRDNEQFF
CDR3 DNA: TGCAGCGTTGATGGGATTGGGAGGGACAATGAGCAGTTCTTC

clone size: .
J gene: TRBJ2-2
V gene: TRBV5-4
D gene: TRBD1
CDR3 protein: CASSLAGPQGLPGELFF
CDR3 DNA: TGTGCCAGCAGCTTGGCAGGTCCACAGGGGTTACCCGGGGAGCTGTTTTTT

clone size: .
J gene: TRBJ2-7
V gene: TRBV2
D gene: .
CDR3 protein: CASSEIDWTAYEQYF
CDR3 DNA: TGTGCCAGCAGTGAAATTGATTGGACAGCTTACGAGCAGTACTTC

clone size: few
J gene: TRBJ1-1
V gene: TRBV5-4
D gene: .
CDR3 protein: CASSLSSLAFF
CDR3 DNA: TGTGCCAGCAGCTTATCTAGTTTAGCTTTCTTT

clone size: .
J gene: TRBJ1-2
V gene: TRBV6-5
D gene: .
CDR3 protein: CASSFAGAGSGYTF
CDR3 DNA: TGTGCCAGCAGTTTCGCAGGGGCTGGGTCTGGCTACACCTTC

clone size: .
J gene: TRBJ2-3
V gene: TRBV29-1
D gene: .
CDR3 protein: CSVEGTDTQYF
CDR3 DNA: TGCAGCGTTGAGGGGACAGATACGCAGTATTTT

clone size: .
J gene: TRBJ2-2
V gene: TRBV2
D gene: TRBD2
CDR3 protein: CASSALVVAGGRTGELFF
CDR3 DNA: TGTGCCAGCAGTGCGCTCGTAGTAGCGGGGGGGCGGACCGGGGAGCTGTTTTTT

clone size: .
J gene: TRBJ1-1
V gene: TRBV5-6
D gene: .
CDR3 protein: CASSLGGEGTEAFF
CDR3 DNA: TGTGCCAGCAGCTTGGGAGGGGAGGGCACTGAAGCTTTCTTT

clone size: .
J gene: TRBJ2-5
V gene: TRBV6-6
D gene: .
CDR3 protein: CASSYSPQAQSETQYF
CDR3 DNA: TGTGCCAGCAGTTACTCTCCCCAAGCCCAGTCAGAGACCCAGTACTTC

clone size: .
J gene: TRBJ2-2
V gene: TRBV10-2
D gene: .
CDR3 protein: CASSDRWDRGTGELFF
CDR3 DNA: TGCGCCAGCAGTGACCGTTGGGATCGTGGGACCGGGGAGCTGTTTTTT

clone size: .
J gene: TRBJ2-7
V gene: TRBV14
D gene: .
CDR3 protein: CASSETYEQYF
CDR3 DNA: TGTGCCAGCAGCGAGACCTACGAGCAGTACTTC

clone size: .
J gene: TRBJ2-7
V gene: TRBV13
D gene: .
CDR3 protein: CASSLQTQRYEQYF
CDR3 DNA: TGTGCCAGCAGCCTTCAGACCCAACGTTACGAGCAGTACTTC

clone size: .
J gene: TRBJ2-1
V gene: TRBV19
D gene: .
CDR3 protein: CASSVIGAGMEDEQFF
CDR3 DNA: TGTGCCAGTAGTGTCATAGGGGCGGGGATGGAGGATGAGCAGTTCTTC

clone size: .
J gene: TRBJ2-2
V gene: TRBV5-6
D gene: .
CDR3 protein: CASSLENRDGTGELFF
CDR3 DNA: TGTGCCAGCAGCTTGGAAAACAGGGATGGCACCGGGGAGCTGTTTTTT

clone size: .
J gene: TRBJ2-7
V gene: TRBV7-9
D gene: .
CDR3 protein: CASSSPRGGFYEQYF
CDR3 DNA: TGTGCCAGCAGCTCCCCTAGGGGGGGGTTCTACGAGCAGTACTTC

clone size: .
J gene: TRBJ2-3
V gene: TRBV19
D gene: TRBD1
CDR3 protein: CASSPRDRVSDTQYF
CDR3 DNA: TGTGCCAGTAGCCCTCGGGACAGGGTTTCAGATACGCAGTATTTT

clone size: once
J gene: TRBJ2-7
V gene: TRBV29-1
D gene: TRBD1
CDR3 protein: CSVEEVGQGAHEQYF
CDR3 DNA: TGCAGCGTTGAAGAGGTCGGACAGGGGGCCCACGAGCAGTACTTC

clone size: .
J gene: TRBJ2-7
V gene: TRBV7-6
D gene: .
CDR3 protein: CASSPRALAHEQYF
CDR3 DNA: TGTGCCAGCAGCCCCAGGGCACTAGCCCACGAGCAGTACTTC

clone size: .
J gene: TRBJ2-5
V gene: TRBV6-6
D gene: TRBD1
CDR3 protein: CASSYWVGQGEETQYF
CDR3 DNA: TGTGCCAGCAGTTACTGGGTAGGACAGGGGGAAGAGACCCAGTACTTC

clone size: .
J gene: TRBJ1-1
V gene: TRBV27
D gene: .
CDR3 protein: CASSLGRVVSGTEAFF
CDR3 DNA: TGTGCCAGCAGTTTAGGCAGGGTGGTTTCGGGCACTGAAGCTTTCTTT

clone size: .
J gene: TRBJ1-4
V gene: TRBV2
D gene: TRBD1
CDR3 protein: CASSEMTGKVNEKLFF
CDR3 DNA: TGTGCCAGCAGTGAGATGACAGGGAAGGTTAATGAAAAACTGTTTTTT

clone size: .
J gene: TRBJ1-5
V gene: TRBV15
D gene: .
CDR3 protein: CATSRDSENYSNQPQHF
CDR3 DNA: TGTGCCACCAGCAGAGATAGTGAGAACTATAGCAATCAGCCCCAGCATTTT

clone size: once
J gene: TRBJ2-1
V gene: TRBV19
D gene: .
CDR3 protein: CASAPLWTSYNEQFF
CDR3 DNA: TGTGCCAGTGCGCCTCTGTGGACTTCCTACAATGAGCAGTTCTTC

clone size: .
J gene: TRBJ1-6
V gene: TRBV7-8
D gene: .
CDR3 protein: CASSSLGGSPLHF
CDR3 DNA: TGTGCCAGCAGCAGCCTGGGGGGATCACCCCTCCACTTT

clone size: .
J gene: TRBJ2-2
V gene: TRBV7-9
D gene: TRBD1
CDR3 protein: CASSSGGTGELFF
CDR3 DNA: TGTGCCAGCAGCTCAGGGGGAACCGGGGAGCTGTTTTTT

clone size: .
J gene: TRBJ1-5
V gene: TRBV6-6
D gene: .
CDR3 protein: CASSYRNSNQPQHF
CDR3 DNA: TGTGCCAGCAGTTACAGGAATAGCAATCAGCCCCAGCATTTT

clone size: .
J gene: TRBJ1-6
V gene: TRBV27
D gene: .
CDR3 protein: CASLKQGHSNSPLHF
CDR3 DNA: TGTGCCAGCCTGAAACAGGGTCATTCAAATTCACCCCTCCACTTT

clone size: .
J gene: TRBJ1-1
V gene: TRBV6-4
D gene: TRBD1
CDR3 protein: CASRQGVNTEAFF
CDR3 DNA: TGTGCCAGCAGACAGGGGGTGAACACTGAAGCTTTCTTT

clone size: .
J gene: TRBJ2-7
V gene: TRBV7-9
D gene: TRBD1
CDR3 protein: CASSLLEGTGLPEQYF
CDR3 DNA: TGTGCCAGCAGCTTACTCGAAGGGACAGGGTTACCCGAGCAGTACTTC

clone size: .
J gene: TRBJ1-2
V gene: TRBV9
D gene: .
CDR3 protein: CASSAGSLNYGYTF
CDR3 DNA: TGTGCCAGCAGTGCTGGCAGTCTTAACTATGGCTACACCTTC

clone size: .
J gene: TRBJ2-1
V gene: TRBV5-1
D gene: TRBD2
CDR3 protein: CASSLGWATSGGSFEQFF
CDR3 DNA: TGCGCCAGCAGCTTGGGATGGGCGACTAGCGGGGGGTCTTTTGAGCAGTTCTTC

clone size: .
J gene: TRBJ2-6
V gene: TRBV7-6
D gene: .
CDR3 protein: CASKPEADTASGANVLTF
CDR3 DNA: TGTGCCAGCAAGCCAGAGGCCGATACAGCCTCTGGGGCCAACGTCCTGACTTTC

clone size: .
J gene: TRBJ2-3
V gene: TRBV7-3
D gene: TRBD1
CDR3 protein: CASSLFGTGGTDTQYF
CDR3 DNA: TGTGCCAGCAGCTTATTCGGGACAGGGGGGACAGATACGCAGTATTTT

clone size: .
J gene: TRBJ1-1
V gene: TRBV7-9
D gene: .
CDR3 protein: CASSLWENTEAFF
CDR3 DNA: TGTGCCAGCAGCTTATGGGAGAACACTGAAGCTTTCTTT

clone size: .
J gene: TRBJ1-1
V gene: TRBV10-3
D gene: .
CDR3 protein: CAISAPGSYTEAFF
CDR3 DNA: TGTGCCATCAGTGCCCCCGGCAGCTACACTGAAGCTTTCTTT

clone size: .
J gene: TRBJ1-1
V gene: TRBV5-1
D gene: TRBD1
CDR3 protein: CASSPGQGRDTEAFF
CDR3 DNA: TGCGCCAGCAGCCCCGGACAGGGAAGGGACACTGAAGCTTTCTTT

clone size: .
J gene: TRBJ2-3
V gene: TRBV7-9
D gene: TRBD2
CDR3 protein: CASSRGLAGDTDTQYF
CDR3 DNA: TGTGCCAGCAGCCGCGGACTAGCAGGAGACACAGATACGCAGTATTTT

clone size: .
J gene: TRBJ2-1
V gene: TRBV10-2
D gene: TRBD2
CDR3 protein: CASSGGLAGNEQFF
CDR3 DNA: TGCGCCAGCAGTGGGGGACTAGCGGGGAATGAGCAGTTCTTC

clone size: .
J gene: TRBJ1-6
V gene: TRBV5-1
D gene: .
CDR3 protein: CASSSNRQADYNSPLHF
CDR3 DNA: TGCGCCAGCAGCTCGAACCGACAGGCCGACTATAATTCACCCCTCCACTTT

clone size: .
J gene: TRBJ2-5
V gene: TRBV6-5
D gene: .
CDR3 protein: CASSYSGGQETQYF
CDR3 DNA: TGTGCCAGCAGTTACTCGGGTGGCCAAGAGACCCAGTACTTC

clone size: .
J gene: TRBJ2-3
V gene: TRBV29-1
D gene: TRBD1
CDR3 protein: CSLGATGADTQYF
CDR3 DNA: TGCAGTCTAGGAGCGACAGGGGCAGATACGCAGTATTTT

clone size: .
J gene: TRBJ1-1
V gene: TRBV5-4
D gene: .
CDR3 protein: CASSSSMNTEAFF
CDR3 DNA: TGTGCCAGCAGCTCTAGTATGAACACTGAAGCTTTCTTT

clone size: .
J gene: TRBJ2-7
V gene: TRBV27
D gene: TRBD1
CDR3 protein: CASTNLAGQETYEQYF
CDR3 DNA: TGTGCCAGCACTAATCTGGCGGGACAGGAGACCTACGAGCAGTACTTC

clone size: .
J gene: TRBJ1-4
V gene: TRBV7-9
D gene: .
CDR3 protein: CASLDNQNEKLFF
CDR3 DNA: TGTGCCAGCTTGGATAATCAAAATGAAAAACTGTTTTTT

clone size: .
J gene: TRBJ2-2
V gene: TRBV9
D gene: TRBD2
CDR3 protein: CASSETGTIYTGELFF
CDR3 DNA: TGTGCCAGCAGCGAAACCGGGACTATATACACCGGGGAGCTGTTTTTT

clone size: .
J gene: TRBJ1-5
V gene: TRBV4-3
D gene: .
CDR3 protein: CASSQDRGHQPQHF
CDR3 DNA: TGCGCCAGCAGCCAAGATCGGGGGCATCAGCCCCAGCATTTT

clone size: few
J gene: TRBJ2-1
V gene: TRBV7-9
D gene: .
CDR3 protein: CASSPFGGENNEQFF
CDR3 DNA: TGTGCCAGCAGCCCCTTCGGCGGGGAGAACAATGAGCAGTTCTTC

clone size: .
J gene: TRBJ1-2
V gene: TRBV11-2
D gene: TRBD1
CDR3 protein: CASATGGNYGYTF
CDR3 DNA: TGTGCCAGCGCAACAGGGGGGAACTATGGCTACACCTTC

clone size: .
J gene: TRBJ2-5
V gene: TRBV4-1
D gene: .
CDR3 protein: CASSQRDGPQETQYF
CDR3 DNA: TGCGCCAGCAGCCAACGGGACGGACCCCAAGAGACCCAGTACTTC

clone size: .
J gene: TRBJ2-7
V gene: TRBV6-1
D gene: .
CDR3 protein: CASSEPRIGSYEQYF
CDR3 DNA: TGTGCCAGCAGTGAACCCCGTATCGGCTCCTACGAGCAGTACTTC

clone size: .
J gene: TRBJ2-7
V gene: TRBV2
D gene: .
CDR3 protein: CASSGVGGETHYEQYF
CDR3 DNA: TGTGCCAGCAGTGGGGTTGGCGGGGAGACCCATTACGAGCAGTACTTC